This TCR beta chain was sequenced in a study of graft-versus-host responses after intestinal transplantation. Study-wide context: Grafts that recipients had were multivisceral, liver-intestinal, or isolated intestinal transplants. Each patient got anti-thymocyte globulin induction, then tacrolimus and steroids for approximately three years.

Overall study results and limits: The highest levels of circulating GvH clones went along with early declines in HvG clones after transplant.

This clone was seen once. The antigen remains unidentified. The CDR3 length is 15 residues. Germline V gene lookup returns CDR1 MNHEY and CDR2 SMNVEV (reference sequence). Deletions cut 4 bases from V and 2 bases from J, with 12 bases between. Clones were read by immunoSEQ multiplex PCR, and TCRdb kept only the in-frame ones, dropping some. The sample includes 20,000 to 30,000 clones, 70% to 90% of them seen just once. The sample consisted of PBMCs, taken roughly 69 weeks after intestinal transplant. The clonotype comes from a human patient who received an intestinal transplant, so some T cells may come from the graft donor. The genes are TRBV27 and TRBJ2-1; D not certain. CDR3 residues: CASSSSFTPYNEQFF. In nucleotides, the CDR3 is TGTGCCAGCAGTTCATCATTTACCCCCTACAATGAGCAGTTCTTC.